The source of this T cell receptor (beta chain) is a study of OX40 agonist ivuxolimab in advanced cancers. Across the study: At roughly 80% male, the cohort had a mean age of approximately 64 years, ranging from about 20 to 90. Three individuals attained partial responses, comprising one hepatocellular carcinoma case and two cutaneous melanoma cases.

Method: immunoSEQ multiplex PCR; TCRdb's copy keeps in-frame clones and lacks some. The table shows approximately 40,000 clones, with about 88% occurring only once. This clone ranks as medium-sized (0.01 to 0.1%). Its antigen is unknown. Baseline, cycle 4 day 1, and cycle 7 day 1 were the blood sampling points. General study findings and limits: Expanded peripheral T cell antigen specificity was not determined.

CDR1 and CDR2 from the germline V gene are MDHEN and SYDVKM. V was clipped by 6 bases and J by 5 bases, with 10 bases between them. The CDR3 extends over 12 amino acids. Source: CD4+ or CD8+ T cells sorted from blood, taken in a trial of the OX40 agonist ivuxolimab. This TCR came from an adult with an advanced solid tumor such as melanoma, head and neck, liver or kidney cancer. The V gene is TRBV28, the J gene TRBJ1-1; D unresolved. The CDR3: CASSVRYTEAFF. DNA for the CDR3: TGTGCCAGCAGCGTACGTTATACTGAAGCTTTCTTT.